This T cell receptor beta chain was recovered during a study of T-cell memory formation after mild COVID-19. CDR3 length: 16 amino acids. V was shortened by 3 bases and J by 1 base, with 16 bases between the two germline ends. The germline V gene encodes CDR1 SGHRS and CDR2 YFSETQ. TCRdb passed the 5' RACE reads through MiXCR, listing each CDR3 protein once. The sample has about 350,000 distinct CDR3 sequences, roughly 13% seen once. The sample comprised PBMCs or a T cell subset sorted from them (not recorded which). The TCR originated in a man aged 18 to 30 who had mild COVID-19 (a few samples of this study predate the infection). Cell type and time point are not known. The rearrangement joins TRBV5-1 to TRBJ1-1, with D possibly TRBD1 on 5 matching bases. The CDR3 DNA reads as TGCGCCAGCAGCTCGGGGCAGGGCTTCGGGAACACTGAAGCTTTCTTT. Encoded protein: CASSSGQGFGNTEAFF.